A single sample is the source of the 2 T cell receptor beta chains below, sequenced in a study of OX40 agonist ivuxolimab in advanced cancers. Library preparation was by the immunoSEQ multiplex PCR assay. TCRdb holds this immuneACCESS table with in-frame rearrangements only. Some clones are missing; in checked studies, unresolved V genes explain under half, and the rest has no known cause. The sample table shows around 40,000 clones, and 82% are seen once. The ten largest account for less than 2.5% of the sample. The sample was CD4+ or CD8+ T cells sorted from blood, taken in a trial of the OX40 agonist ivuxolimab. These receptors all stem from an adult with an advanced solid tumor such as melanoma, head and neck, liver or kidney cancer.

The chain carries TRBV7-9 and TRBJ2-6; 11 nucleotides line up with TRBD1. V lost 1 base to trimming and J lost 3 bases; unmatched junction nucleotides: 5. The CDR3 runs 18 residues. The germline V gene encodes CDR1 SEHNR and CDR2 FQNEAQ (reference sequence). The CDR3 DNA follows: TGTGCCAGCAGCTTAGGGGACAGGGGGGGCGGTGGGGCCAACGTCCTGACTTTC. Residues: CASSLGDRGGGGANVLTF.

The chain links TRBV27 to TRBJ2-7; 16 bases are a match to TRBD2. V lost 6 bases and J lost 0; bases outside the gene matches: 11. The CDR3 has 19 amino acids. Germline V gene sequence: CDR1 MNHEY, CDR2 SMNVEV (reference sequence). CDR3 in DNA: TGTGCCAGCAGCTCCCCGGGACTAGCGGGGGGGCTGGGCTCCTACGAGCAGTACTTC. Translation: CASSSPGLAGGLGSYEQYF.